What follows is one T cell receptor (beta chain) and its context. These data originate in a study of blood T cell repertoires in COVID-19. Study context: The United States, Italy and Spain were the sources of the acute and convalescent COVID-19 samples. From T cells, B-cell-depleted T cells, or PBMCs came the material, which was cDNA or gDNA.

Methods used by the authors: Researchers report that nucleated cell counts were estimated from reference gene primer amplification. The table came from immunoSEQ multiplex PCR; TCRdb's copy has only in-frame clones and leaves some out. V, J and clone size reflect that table, while D and trimming were determined from the DNA. Of 200,000 to 250,000 clones listed, 86% were seen once; the top ten hold around 1.5%. V lost 2 bases and J 3 bases, leaving 9 bases between the germline ends. In germline, CDR1 is SGHRS, CDR2 YFSETQ. This CDR3 region has 13 residues. The clonotype comes from a woman aged 60-75 years who had recovered from COVID-19. The chain recombines TRBV5-1 with TRBJ2-7; the D is unclear. The sequencing input was peripheral blood. DNA of the CDR3: TGCGCCAGCAGCTTCGGAGCGAGCTACGAGCAGTACTTC. This gives the protein CASSFGASYEQYF.